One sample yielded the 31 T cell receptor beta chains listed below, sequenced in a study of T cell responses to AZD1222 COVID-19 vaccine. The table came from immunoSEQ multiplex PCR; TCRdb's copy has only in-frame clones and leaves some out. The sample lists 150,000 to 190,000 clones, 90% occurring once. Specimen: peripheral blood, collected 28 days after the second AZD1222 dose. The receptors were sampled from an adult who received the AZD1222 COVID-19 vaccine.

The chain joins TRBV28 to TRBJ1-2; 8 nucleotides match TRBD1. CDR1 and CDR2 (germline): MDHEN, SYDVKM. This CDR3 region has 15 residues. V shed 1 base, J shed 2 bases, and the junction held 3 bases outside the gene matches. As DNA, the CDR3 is TGTGCCAGCAGTTTATATGGGACAGGAAACTATGGCTACACCTTC. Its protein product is CASSLYGTGNYGYTF.

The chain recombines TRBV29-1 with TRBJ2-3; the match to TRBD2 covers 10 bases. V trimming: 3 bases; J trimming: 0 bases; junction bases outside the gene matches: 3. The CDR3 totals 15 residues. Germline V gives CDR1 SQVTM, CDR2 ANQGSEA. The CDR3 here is CSVDPLAGSTDTQYF. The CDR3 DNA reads TGCAGCGTTGACCCACTAGCGGGAAGCACAGATACGCAGTATTTT.

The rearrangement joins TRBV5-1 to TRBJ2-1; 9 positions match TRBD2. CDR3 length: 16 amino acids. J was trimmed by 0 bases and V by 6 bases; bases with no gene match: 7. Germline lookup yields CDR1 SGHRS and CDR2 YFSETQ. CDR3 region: CASTLTSGSSYNEQFF. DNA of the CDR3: TGCGCCAGCACCCTGACTAGCGGAAGCTCCTACAATGAGCAGTTCTTC.

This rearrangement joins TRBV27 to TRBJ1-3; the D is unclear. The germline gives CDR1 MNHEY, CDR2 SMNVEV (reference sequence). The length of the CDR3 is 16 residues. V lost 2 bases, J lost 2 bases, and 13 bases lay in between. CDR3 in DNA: TGTGCCAGCAGTTTAGGGTTCGGGGTGGCTGGAAACACCATATATTTT. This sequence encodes CASSLGFGVAGNTIYF.

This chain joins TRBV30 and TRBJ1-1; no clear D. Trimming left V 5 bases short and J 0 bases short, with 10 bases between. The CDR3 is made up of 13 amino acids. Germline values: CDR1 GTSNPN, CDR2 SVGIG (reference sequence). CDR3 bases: TGTGCCTGGGCAGTGGGTATGAACACTGAAGCTTTCTTT. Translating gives CAWAVGMNTEAFF.

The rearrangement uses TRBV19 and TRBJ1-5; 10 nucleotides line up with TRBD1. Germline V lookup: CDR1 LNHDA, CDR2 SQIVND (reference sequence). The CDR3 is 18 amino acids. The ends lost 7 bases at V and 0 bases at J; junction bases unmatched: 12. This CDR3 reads CASTSRDRGPYSNQPQHF. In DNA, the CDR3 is TGTGCCAGTACCTCGAGGGACAGGGGACCTTATAGCAATCAGCCCCAGCATTTT.

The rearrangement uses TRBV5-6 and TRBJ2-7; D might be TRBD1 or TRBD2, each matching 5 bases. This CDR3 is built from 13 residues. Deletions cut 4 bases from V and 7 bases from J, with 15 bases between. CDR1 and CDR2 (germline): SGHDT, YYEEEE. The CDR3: CASSPPGPREQYF. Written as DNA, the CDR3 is TGTGCCAGCAGCCCTCCGGGGCCGCGGGAGCAGTACTTC. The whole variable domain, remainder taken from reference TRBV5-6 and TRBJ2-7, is DAGVTQSPTHLIKTRGQQVTLRCSPKSGHDTVSWYQQALGQGPQFIFQYYEEEERQRGNFPDRFSGHQFPNYSSELNVNALLLGDSALYLCASSPPGPREQYFGPGTRLTVT.

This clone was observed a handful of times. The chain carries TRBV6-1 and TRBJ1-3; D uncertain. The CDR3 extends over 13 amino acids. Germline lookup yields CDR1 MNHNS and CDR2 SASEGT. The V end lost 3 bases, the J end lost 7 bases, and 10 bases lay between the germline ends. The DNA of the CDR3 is TGTGCCAGCAGTGACGGTAACGGGAACACCATATATTTT. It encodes CASSDGNGNTIYF.

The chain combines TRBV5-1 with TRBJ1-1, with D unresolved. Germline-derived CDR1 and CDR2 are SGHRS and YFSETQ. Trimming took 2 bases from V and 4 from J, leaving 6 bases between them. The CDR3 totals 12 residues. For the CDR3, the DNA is TGCGCCAGCAGCTTCGGTGGCACTGAAGCTTTCTTT. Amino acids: CASSFGGTEAFF.

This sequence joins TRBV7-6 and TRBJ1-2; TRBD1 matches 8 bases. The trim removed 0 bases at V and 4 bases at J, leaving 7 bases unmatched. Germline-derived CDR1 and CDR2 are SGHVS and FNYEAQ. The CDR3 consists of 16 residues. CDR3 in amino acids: CASSLAATGTGYGYTF. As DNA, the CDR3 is TGTGCCAGCAGCTTAGCCGCGACCGGGACAGGCTATGGCTACACCTTC. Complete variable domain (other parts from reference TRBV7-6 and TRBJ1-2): GAGVSQSPRYKVTKRGQDVALRCDPISGHVSLYWYRQALGQGPEFLTYFNYEAQQDKSGLPNDRFSAERPEGSISTLTIQRTEQRDSAMYRCASSLAATGTGYGYTFGSGTRLTVV.

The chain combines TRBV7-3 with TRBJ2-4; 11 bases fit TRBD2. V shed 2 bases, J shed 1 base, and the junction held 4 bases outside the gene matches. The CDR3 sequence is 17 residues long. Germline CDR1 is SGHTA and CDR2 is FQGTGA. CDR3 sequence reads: CASSLSGTSGAKNIQYF. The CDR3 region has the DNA TGTGCCAGCAGCTTATCTGGGACTAGCGGCGCCAAAAACATTCAGTACTTC.

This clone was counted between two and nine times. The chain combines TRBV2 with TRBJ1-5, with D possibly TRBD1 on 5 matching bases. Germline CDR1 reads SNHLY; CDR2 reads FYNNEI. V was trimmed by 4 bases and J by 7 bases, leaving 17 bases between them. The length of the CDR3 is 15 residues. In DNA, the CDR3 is TGTGCCAGCAGTGGGGGACTACGGTCAGGGCAGCCCCAGCATTTT. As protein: CASSGGLRSGQPQHF.

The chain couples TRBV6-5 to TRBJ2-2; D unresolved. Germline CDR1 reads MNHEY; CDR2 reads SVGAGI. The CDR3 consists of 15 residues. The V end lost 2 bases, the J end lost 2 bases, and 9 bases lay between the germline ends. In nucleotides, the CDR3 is TGTGCCAGCAGTTACGGGCGAGACAACACCGGGGAGCTGTTTTTT. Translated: CASSYGRDNTGELFF.

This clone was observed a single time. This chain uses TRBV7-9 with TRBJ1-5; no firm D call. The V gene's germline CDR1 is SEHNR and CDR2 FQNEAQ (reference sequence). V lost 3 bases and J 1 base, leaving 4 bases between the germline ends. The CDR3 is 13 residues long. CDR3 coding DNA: TGTGCCAGCAGCTTTGACAGCAATCAGCCCCAGCATTTT. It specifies CASSFDSNQPQHF.

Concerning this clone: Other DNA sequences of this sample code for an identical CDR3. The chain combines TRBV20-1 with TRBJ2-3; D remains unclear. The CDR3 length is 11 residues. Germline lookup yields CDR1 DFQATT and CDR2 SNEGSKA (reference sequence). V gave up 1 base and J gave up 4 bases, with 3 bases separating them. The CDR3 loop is CSARVSDTQYF. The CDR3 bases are TGCAGTGCTAGAGTATCAGATACGCAGTATTTT.

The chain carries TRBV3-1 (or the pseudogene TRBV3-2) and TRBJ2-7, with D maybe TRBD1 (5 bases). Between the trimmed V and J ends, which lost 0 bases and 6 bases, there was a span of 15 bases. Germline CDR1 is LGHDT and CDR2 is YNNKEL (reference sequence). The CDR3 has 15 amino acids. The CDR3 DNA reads TGTGCCAGCAGCCAAGACTTGGACACGAGTGCCGAGCAGTACTTC. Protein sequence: CASSQDLDTSAEQYF.

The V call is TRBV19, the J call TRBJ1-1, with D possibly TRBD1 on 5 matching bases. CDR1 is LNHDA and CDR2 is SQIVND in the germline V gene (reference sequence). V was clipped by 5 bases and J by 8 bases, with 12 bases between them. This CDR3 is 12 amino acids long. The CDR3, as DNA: TGTGCCAGTAGTTTTTCGGGGGTGGAAGCTTTCTTT. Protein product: CASSFSGVEAFF.

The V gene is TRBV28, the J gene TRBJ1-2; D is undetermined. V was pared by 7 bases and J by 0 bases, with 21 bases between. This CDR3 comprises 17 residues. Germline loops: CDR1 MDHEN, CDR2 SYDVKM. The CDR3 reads CASIELRPGAANYGYTF. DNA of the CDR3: TGTGCCAGCATCGAGCTCCGCCCAGGAGCAGCTAACTATGGCTACACCTTC.

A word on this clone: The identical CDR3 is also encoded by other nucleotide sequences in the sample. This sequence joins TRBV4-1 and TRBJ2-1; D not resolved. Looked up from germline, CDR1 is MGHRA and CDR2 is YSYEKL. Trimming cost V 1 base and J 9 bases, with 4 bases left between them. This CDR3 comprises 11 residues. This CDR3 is CASSQGGEQFF. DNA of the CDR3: TGCGCCAGCAGCCAAGGTGGTGAGCAGTTCTTC.

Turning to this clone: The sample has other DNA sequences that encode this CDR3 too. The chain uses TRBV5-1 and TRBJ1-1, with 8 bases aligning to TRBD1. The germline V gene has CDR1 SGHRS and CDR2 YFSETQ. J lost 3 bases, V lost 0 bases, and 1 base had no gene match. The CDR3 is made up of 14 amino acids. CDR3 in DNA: TGCGCCAGCAGCTTGGCAGGGGGCTACACTGAAGCTTTCTTT. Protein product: CASSLAGGYTEAFF.

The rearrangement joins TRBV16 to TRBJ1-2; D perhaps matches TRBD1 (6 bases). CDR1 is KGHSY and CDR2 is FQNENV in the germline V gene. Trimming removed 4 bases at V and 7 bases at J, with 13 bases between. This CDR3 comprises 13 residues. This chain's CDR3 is CASSRGRSSGYTF. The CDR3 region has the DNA TGTGCCAGCAGCCGGGGGCGTTCGTCTGGCTACACCTTC.

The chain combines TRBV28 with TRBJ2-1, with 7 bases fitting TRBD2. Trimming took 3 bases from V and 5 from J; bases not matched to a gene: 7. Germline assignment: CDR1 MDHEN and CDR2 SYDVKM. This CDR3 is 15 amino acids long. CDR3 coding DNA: TGTGCCAGCAGTTTTTTGGCGGGAGTAAACAATGAGCAGTTCTTC. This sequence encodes CASSFLAGVNNEQFF.

In nucleotides, the CDR3 is TGTGCCAGCAGCCCCCGGACAGGGTTGATTGGGAATGAGCAGTTCTTC. This encodes CASSPRTGLIGNEQFF. The chain couples TRBV3-1 (or the pseudogene TRBV3-2) to TRBJ2-1; TRBD1 matches at 8 bases. This CDR3 spans 16 amino acids. Germline assignment: CDR1 LGHDT and CDR2 YNNKEL (reference sequence). After removal of 4 bases from V and 7 bases from J, the junction contained 12 bases not matched to a gene.

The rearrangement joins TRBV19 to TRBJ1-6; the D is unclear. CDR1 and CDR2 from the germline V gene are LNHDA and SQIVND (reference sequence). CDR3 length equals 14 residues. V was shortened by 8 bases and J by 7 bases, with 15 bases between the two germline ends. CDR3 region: CASGSDLGNSPLHF. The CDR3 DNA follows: TGTGCCAGTGGTTCTGACTTGGGCAATTCACCCCTCCACTTT.

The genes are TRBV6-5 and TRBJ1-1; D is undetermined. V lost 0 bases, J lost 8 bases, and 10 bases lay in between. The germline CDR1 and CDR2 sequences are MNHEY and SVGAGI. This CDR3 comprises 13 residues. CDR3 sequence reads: CASSYSPEFEAFF. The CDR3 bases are TGTGCCAGCAGTTACTCCCCGGAGTTCGAAGCTTTCTTT.

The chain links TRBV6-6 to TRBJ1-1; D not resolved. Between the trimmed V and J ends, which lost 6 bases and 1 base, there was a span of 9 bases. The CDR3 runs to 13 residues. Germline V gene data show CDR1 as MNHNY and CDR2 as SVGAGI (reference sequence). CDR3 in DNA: TGTGCCAGCAGGTCCATGGGGAACACTGAAGCTTTCTTT. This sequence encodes CASRSMGNTEAFF.

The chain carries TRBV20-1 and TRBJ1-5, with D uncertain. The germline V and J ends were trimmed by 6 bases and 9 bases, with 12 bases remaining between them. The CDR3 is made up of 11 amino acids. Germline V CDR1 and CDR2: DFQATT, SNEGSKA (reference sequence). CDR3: CSARSFGPQHF. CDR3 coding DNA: TGCAGTGCCCGGAGTTTTGGGCCCCAGCATTTT.

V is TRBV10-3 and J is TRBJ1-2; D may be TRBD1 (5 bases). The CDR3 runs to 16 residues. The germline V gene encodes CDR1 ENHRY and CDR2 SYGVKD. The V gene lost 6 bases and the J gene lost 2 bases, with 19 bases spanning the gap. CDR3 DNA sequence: TGTGCCATCAGAACTCGTGGAAAACAGGAAAACTATGGCTACACCTTC. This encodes CAIRTRGKQENYGYTF.

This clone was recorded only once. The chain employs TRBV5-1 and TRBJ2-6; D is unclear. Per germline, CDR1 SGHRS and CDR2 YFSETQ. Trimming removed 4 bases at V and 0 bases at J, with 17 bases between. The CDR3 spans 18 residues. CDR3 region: CASSPRFASLSGANVLTF. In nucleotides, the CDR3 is TGCGCCAGCAGCCCCCGGTTCGCAAGCCTCTCTGGGGCCAACGTCCTGACTTTC.

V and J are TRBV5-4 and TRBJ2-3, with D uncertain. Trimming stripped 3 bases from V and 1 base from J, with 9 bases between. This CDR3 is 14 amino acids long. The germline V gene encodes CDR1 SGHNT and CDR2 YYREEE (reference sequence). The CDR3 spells CASSWASGTDTQYF. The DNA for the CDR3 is TGTGCCAGCAGCTGGGCTAGTGGCACAGATACGCAGTATTTT.

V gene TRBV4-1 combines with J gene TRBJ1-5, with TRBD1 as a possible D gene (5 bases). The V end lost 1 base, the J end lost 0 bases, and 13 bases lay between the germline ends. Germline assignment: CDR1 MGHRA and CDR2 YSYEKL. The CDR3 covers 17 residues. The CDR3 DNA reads TGCGCCAGCAGCCAAGCGTTGACAGTTTATAGCAATCAGCCCCAGCATTTT. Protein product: CASSQALTVYSNQPQHF.